This T cell receptor beta chain was identified during a study of T cells after yellow fever vaccination. Germline-derived CDR1 and CDR2 are DFQATT and SNEGSKA (reference sequence). The CDR3 loop spans 14 amino acids. The V end was cut by 3 bases, the J end by 3 bases, with 12 bases between. Using its own MiXCR run on the 5' RACE reads, TCRdb lists one record per CDR3 protein. The sample holds a few hundred thousand distinct CDR3 sequences, around 10% seen once. Concerning this clonotype: Its antigen is still unknown.

Study outcomes and limitations: The booster saw the reappearance of most primary-vaccination clones (nearly 98% CD4, around 88% CD8). It was a weaker secondary response, yet one that peaked faster, at day 5 versus 15. Highly abundant clonotypes carried over from the bulk population could end up in FACS-sorted repertoires as contaminants. Researchers noted that a small share of clonotypes showed up in both CD4 and CD8 compartments.

The receptor's source is a man aged 18-30 years who received the YFV17D yellow fever vaccine. This chain connects TRBV20-1 to TRBJ2-1; unclear D gene. Sequencing was performed on CD4+ T cells sorted from PBMCs, taken 5 days after the yellow fever booster vaccination. This chain's CDR3 is CSARAPLGYNEQFF. The CDR3 bases are TGCAGTGCTAGGGCCCCTCTTGGCTACAATGAGCAGTTCTTC.